Detailed here is one TCR beta chain. Its target is not known. V was clipped by 1 base and J by 6 bases, with 18 bases between them. The germline V gene encodes CDR1 MNHNS and CDR2 SASEGT. The CDR3 runs 16 residues. This sample stems from a study of early T cells in non-severe SARS-CoV-2 infection. Across the whole study: The sequenced material was bulk RNA from unsorted whole blood, and its chains were unpaired. General study points: VDJdb-based annotation leaned toward anti-spike CD8 responses and missed private and CD4 specificities.

Individual cDNA molecules were tagged with unique molecular identifiers. TCRdb fed the 5' RACE reads into MiXCR, producing one record per CDR3 protein. The profile covers approximately 84,000 distinct CDR3 sequences, with about 15% appearing a single time and around 5.1% taken by the ten largest. The rearrangement joins TRBV6-1 to TRBJ1-1; tentative D call: TRBD1 (5 bases). What was sequenced was whole blood. The sequence derives from an adult who was a healthcare worker with PCR-confirmed SARS-CoV-2 infection or an uninfected control (not recorded which). The CDR3 protein is CASSEGWSGTGPEAFF. The CDR3 nucleotides are TGTGCCAGCAGTGAAGGCTGGTCGGGAACAGGACCTGAAGCTTTCTTT.